One T cell receptor (beta chain) is described in this entry. Its cognate antigen is unknown. The sample is drawn from a study of vaccination effects on CD4 cells after COVID-19. Study information: Participants were given two doses of BNT162b2 or mRNA-1273 vaccine. Study-level findings and limits: Clones arising from infection and from vaccination showed marked clonal contraction late after vaccination.

Measured with immunoSEQ multiplex PCR; TCRdb has only the in-frame clones, and not every one. The table has about 71,000 clones, approximately 70% seen once. Using viral peptide pools, the ViraFEST assay grew out antigen-specific CD4+ T cells prior to sequencing. Subsequent to a culture period of under 11 days, CD4+ T cells were isolated. Testing of the vaccine recipients showed negative nucleocapsid antibodies and no prior SARS-CoV-2 infection. Researchers reported culturing approximately 2.2 million PBMC in each well, adding around 10 IU/ml IL-2 and roughly 10 ug/ml peptides. Both day 3 and day 7 saw half the medium replaced with IL-2 medium. Germline V gene data show CDR1 as KGHSH and CDR2 as LQKENI. The CDR3 length is 15 residues. Trimming took off 3 bases at V and 3 bases at J, with 14 bases between the two ends.

The rearrangement links TRBV18 to TRBJ2-5; D is unresolved. This TCR came from a human donor who received a COVID-19 vaccine. Specimen: CD4+ T cells from PBMCs cultured with HCoV-OC43 spike peptides, collected before COVID-19 vaccination. Subset here: HCoV-OC43 spike overlapping peptide pool stimulation. CDR3 amino acids: CASSPPIRVEETQYF. In DNA form, the CDR3 reads TGTGCCAGCTCACCTCCTATACGGGTTGAAGAGACCCAGTACTTC.